These 27 T cell receptor beta chains came from one sample sequenced in a study of shared clonotypes between healthy human individuals. The protocol was immunoSEQ multiplex PCR, while the TCRdb copy is restricted to in-frame clones and leaves out a portion. The sample carries about 680,000 clones, roughly 72% recorded once. Sequencing was done on a sample of memory CD4+ T cells sorted from blood. Subset here: CD45RA-negative fraction. The receptors were gathered from a woman in her twenties or thirties in good health.

The V gene is TRBV7-9, the J gene TRBJ1-3; 7 nucleotides align to TRBD1. Trimming cost V 5 bases and J 4 bases; bases outside gene matches: 8. The germline gives CDR1 SEHNR, CDR2 FQNEAQ (reference sequence). The CDR3 totals 15 residues. The CDR3 DNA follows: TGTGCCAGCAGCCCCAGACAGGGATCCGGAAACACCATATATTTT. Protein: CASSPRQGSGNTIYF.

This clone was observed a few times. The V and J genes are TRBV7-3 and TRBJ2-1; perhaps TRBD1 as D (6 bases). Germline V CDR1 and CDR2: SGHTA, FQGTGA. The CDR3 runs to 12 residues. V gave up 2 bases and J gave up 9 bases, with 8 bases separating them. CDR3 sequence (DNA): TGTGCCAGCAGCTTATTAGGGGGTGAGCAGTTCTTC. It codes for CASSLLGGEQFF. Drawing the rest from reference TRBV7-3 and TRBJ2-1, the complete variable domain is GAGVSQTPSNKVTEKGKYVELRCDPISGHTALYWYRQSLGQGPEFLIYFQGTGAADDSGLPNDRFFAVRPEGSVSTLKIQRTERGDSAVYLCASSLLGGEQFFGPGTRLTVL.

This chain joins TRBV28 and TRBJ2-1; D is perhaps TRBD2 (6 bases). V was clipped by 3 bases and J by 5 bases, with 11 bases between them. This CDR3 has 14 amino acids. CDR1 and CDR2 (germline): MDHEN, SYDVKM. The DNA of the CDR3 is TGTGCCAGCAGTTTCTTGCGGGATCACAATGAGCAGTTCTTC. Protein product: CASSFLRDHNEQFF. Combining the CDR3 with reference TRBV28 and TRBJ2-1 gives the whole variable domain DVKVTQSSRYLVKRTGEKVFLECVQDMDHENMFWYRQDPGLGLRLIYFSYDVKMKEKGDIPEGYSVSREKKERFSLILESASTNQTSMYLCASSFLRDHNEQFFGPGTRLTVL.

V and J are TRBV25-1 and TRBJ2-5; possibly TRBD2 for D (6 bases). Trimming pared 1 base from V and 1 base from J, leaving 13 bases between. This CDR3 spans 16 amino acids. Germline V gene data show CDR1 as MGHDK and CDR2 as SYGVNS. The CDR3 here is CASSEFRTTSQETQYF. For the CDR3, the DNA is TGTGCCAGCAGTGAATTTAGGACTACGTCCCAAGAGACCCAGTACTTC.

Remarks on this clone: In the same sample, other DNA sequences code for this CDR3. The chain couples TRBV5-1 to TRBJ2-7, with a weak D call TRBD1 (5 bases). V lost 2 bases to trimming and J lost 2 bases, with 8 bases between them. This CDR3 region has 13 residues. The germline CDR1 and CDR2 sequences are SGHRS and YFSETQ. The CDR3 sequence is CASSFQGTYEQYF. The CDR3 nucleotides read TGCGCCAGCAGCTTCCAGGGTACCTACGAGCAGTACTTC.

The chain carries TRBV5-1 and TRBJ2-7, with 9 bases matching TRBD1. The CDR3 length is 14 residues. Germline V gene sequence: CDR1 SGHRS, CDR2 YFSETQ. J was trimmed by 5 bases and V by 0 bases; bases with no gene match: 3. As DNA, the CDR3 is TGCGCCAGCAGCTTGGGGGGACAGGGCGACGAGCAGTACTTC. Translation gives CASSLGGQGDEQYF.

The rearrangement joins TRBV29-1 to TRBJ2-1; unclear D gene. Trimming removed 4 bases at V and 13 bases at J, with 11 bases between. Germline V lookup: CDR1 SQVTM, CDR2 ANQGSEA. This CDR3 is 10 amino acids long. The DNA for the CDR3 is TGCAGCGTTGGCCCCACACTTCAGTTCTTC. It codes for CSVGPTLQFF.

This chain joins TRBV7-2 and TRBJ2-1; 8 bases are shared with TRBD2. Trimming removed 5 bases from V and 2 bases from J; junction bases left unmatched: 2. Germline V lookup: CDR1 SGHTA, CDR2 FQGNSA. The CDR3 length is 14 residues. The CDR3 reads CASSPGRAYNEQFF. For the CDR3, the DNA is TGTGCCAGCAGCCCCGGGAGGGCCTACAATGAGCAGTTCTTC.

The genes are TRBV7-2 and TRBJ1-2; the match to TRBD1 covers 7 bases. The V and J ends lost 5 bases and 4 bases, in that order; junction bases with no gene match: 7. Germline-derived CDR1 and CDR2 are SGHTA and FQGNSA. This CDR3 contains 14 residues. CDR3: CASSDRQGGYGYTF. Written as DNA, the CDR3 is TGTGCCAGCAGCGACAGACAGGGTGGCTATGGCTACACCTTC.

This clone showed up just a few times. The chain has TRBV30 and TRBJ1-5; 8 nucleotides agree with TRBD1. Germline CDR1 and CDR2: GTSNPN and SVGIG (reference sequence). The junction had 5 bases not matched to a gene; V was cut back by 5 bases and J by 5 bases. CDR3 length equals 13 residues. As DNA, the CDR3 is TGTGCCTGGGGACCACAGGGGGATCAGCCCCAGCATTTT. Amino acid sequence: CAWGPQGDQPQHF.

V and J are TRBV7-8 and TRBJ2-7; 9 bases fit TRBD2. The J segment lost 1 base and the V segment lost 5 bases, leaving 9 bases of the junction unmatched. Germline V gene data show CDR1 as SGHVS and CDR2 as FQNEAQ. The CDR3 consists of 16 residues. The CDR3, as DNA: TGTGCCAGCAGCGATCAAGCGGGAGGTGCATCCTACGAGCAGTACTTC. This codes for CASSDQAGGASYEQYF.

The V and J genes are TRBV6-5 and TRBJ2-2; maybe TRBD1 (6 bases). There are 14 residues in the CDR3. Trimming pared 6 bases from V and 6 bases from J, leaving 14 bases between. Germline CDR1 MNHEY, CDR2 SVGAGI. CDR3 sequence: CASSSTGIAGELFF. Written as DNA, the CDR3 is TGTGCCAGCAGCTCTACAGGGATTGCCGGGGAGCTGTTTTTT.

The chain recombines TRBV6-1 with TRBJ1-4; no definite D call. The V end lost 9 bases, the J end lost 8 bases, and 13 bases lay between the germline ends. Germline V CDR1 and CDR2: MNHNS, SASEGT. The CDR3 is made up of 12 amino acids. CDR3 sequence reads: CASRRGSEKLFF. CDR3 in DNA: TGTGCCAGTCGTCGGGGATCGGAAAAACTGTTTTTT.

The CDR3: CASSVVGGRAETQYF. For the CDR3, the DNA is TGTGCCAGCAGCGTAGTTGGCGGGAGGGCCGAGACCCAGTACTTC. The chain carries TRBV9 and TRBJ2-5; the match to TRBD2 covers 9 bases. The CDR3 totals 15 residues. The germline V gene has CDR1 SGDLS and CDR2 YYNGEE. The V gene end was trimmed by 0 bases and the J gene end by 5 bases; junction bases not matched to a gene: 5. Looking up the rest from reference TRBV9 and TRBJ2-5 gives the full variable domain: DSGVTQTPKHLITATGQRVTLRCSPRSGDLSVYWYQQSLDQGLQFLIQYYNGEERAKGNILERFSAQQFPDLHSELNLSSLELGDSALYFCASSVVGGRAETQYFGPGTRLLVL.

The chain couples TRBV30 to TRBJ2-5; possibly TRBD1 for D (5 bases). V was cut by 4 bases and J by 5 bases, with 14 bases left in between. CDR3 length: 13 residues. Per germline, CDR1 GTSNPN and CDR2 SVGIG (reference sequence). The CDR3: CAWTLTAGETQYF. For the CDR3, the DNA is TGTGCCTGGACGTTGACAGCCGGTGAGACCCAGTACTTC.

This clone occurred a few times. The chain links TRBV6-5 to TRBJ2-3; D gene ambiguous. The V gene lost 0 bases and the J gene lost 1 base, with 11 bases spanning the gap. CDR3 length equals 16 residues. Germline loops: CDR1 MNHEY, CDR2 SVGAGI. CDR3 in amino acids: CASSYSSITGTDTQYF. CDR3 coding DNA: TGTGCCAGCAGTTACTCGAGTATTACTGGCACAGATACGCAGTATTTT.

About this clone: At one end the junction does not follow the germline gene, possibly because of a read error. The DNA for the CDR3 is TGTGCCAGCAGGGAAGGGTACCTACAGGGGTACCAAGAGACCCAGTACTTC. Translation: CASREGYLQGYQETQYF. The gene calls are TRBV6-1 and TRBJ2-5, with 7 bases that match TRBD1. Germline CDR1 reads MNHNS; CDR2 reads SASEGT. CDR3 length: 17 amino acids.

The table lists this clone with a few counts. This rearrangement joins TRBV19 to TRBJ2-7; 11 positions agree with TRBD2. With V trimmed by 7 bases and J by 6 bases, 2 bases remained unmatched. Germline assignment: CDR1 LNHDA and CDR2 SQIVND (reference sequence). CDR3 length equals 12 residues. CDR3 bases: TGTGCCAGTACCGGACTAGCGGGCGAGCAGTACTTC. Its protein product is CASTGLAGEQYF.

The table lists this clone with a few counts. The rearrangement links TRBV2 to TRBJ2-3; unclear D gene. In germline, CDR1 is SNHLY, CDR2 FYNNEI. Trimming removed 2 bases at V and 0 bases at J, with 9 bases between. The length of the CDR3 is 15 residues. The CDR3 here is CASSEPGRSTDTQYF. The DNA for the CDR3 is TGTGCCAGCAGTGAACCAGGAAGGAGCACAGATACGCAGTATTTT. Based on the CDR3 plus reference TRBV2 and TRBJ2-3, the full variable domain is EPEVTQTPSHQVTQMGQEVILRCVPISNHLYFYWYRQILGQKVEFLVSFYNNEISEKSEIFDDQFSVERPDGSNFTLKIRSTKLEDSAMYFCASSEPGRSTDTQYFGPGTRLTVL.

This chain links TRBV7-9 with TRBJ1-2; TRBD1 matches 7 bases. The CDR3 is 13 residues long. V shed 3 bases and J 7 bases; nucleotides not matched to a gene: 5. Germline CDR1 is SEHNR and CDR2 is FQNEAQ (reference sequence). CDR3 in amino acids: CASSFRTGPGYTF. The CDR3 DNA reads TGTGCCAGCAGCTTCCGGACAGGACCTGGCTACACCTTC. The variable domain in full, completed from reference TRBV7-9 and TRBJ1-2, reads DTGVSQNPRHKITKRGQNVTFRCDPISEHNRLYWYRQTLGQGPEFLTYFQNEAQLEKSRLLSDRFSAERPKGSFSTLEIQRTEQGDSAMYLCASSFRTGPGYTFGSGTRLTVV.

This chain uses TRBV19 with TRBJ1-1; D is unclear. The V end lost 1 base, the J end lost 0 bases, and 9 bases lay between the germline ends. CDR1 and CDR2 from the germline V gene are LNHDA and SQIVND (reference sequence). The CDR3 loop spans 15 amino acids. DNA for the CDR3: TGTGCCAGTAGTATAGTGGGCAGTTTGAACACTGAAGCTTTCTTT. It specifies CASSIVGSLNTEAFF. Full variable domain (remainder filled in from reference TRBV19 and TRBJ1-1): DGGITQSPKYLFRKEGQNVTLSCEQNLNHDAMYWYRQDPGQGLRLIYYSQIVNDFQKGDIAEGYSVSREKKESFPLTVTSAQKNPTAFYLCASSIVGSLNTEAFFGQGTRLTVV.

This clone came up a few times. This rearrangement joins TRBV19 to TRBJ1-1, with 7 bases aligning to TRBD1. Losses at the gene ends were 3 bases for V and 1 base for J; bases not matched to a gene: 11. Per the germline V gene, CDR1 is LNHDA and CDR2 is SQIVND (reference sequence). This CDR3 comprises 17 residues. DNA of the CDR3: TGTGCCAGTAGTATCTCCAGACAGGGCTCGGGGAACACTGAAGCTTTCTTT. Translation gives CASSISRQGSGNTEAFF.

The gene calls are TRBV4-1 and TRBJ2-6; 12 positions match TRBD2. Losses at the gene ends were 2 bases for V and 5 bases for J; bases not matched to a gene: 10. The V gene's germline CDR1 is MGHRA and CDR2 YSYEKL. CDR3 length equals 19 residues. In nucleotides, the CDR3 is TGCGCCAGCAGCCAAAAGGCGACTAGCGGGAGCTTTAGGGCCAACGTCCTGACTTTC. It yields the protein CASSQKATSGSFRANVLTF.

The J gene is TRBJ2-1, the V gene TRBV2, with D possibly being TRBD2 (5 bases). The V gene's germline CDR1 is SNHLY and CDR2 FYNNEI. CDR3 size: 13 residues. The V gene lost 7 bases and the J gene lost 5 bases, with 12 bases spanning the gap. CDR3 DNA: TGTGCCAGCACTAGAGGGCGGAACAATGAGCAGTTCTTC. This sequence encodes CASTRGRNNEQFF.

This chain connects TRBV29-1 to TRBJ2-1; 8 bases line up with TRBD1. Per germline, CDR1 SQVTM and CDR2 ANQGSEA. V gave up 7 bases and J gave up 5 bases; unmatched junction bases: 7. This CDR3 is 13 amino acids long. The CDR3 nucleotides are TGCAGCGATCTCCAGACAGGGGACAATGAGCAGTTCTTC. Protein: CSDLQTGDNEQFF.

Regarding this clone: Other DNA sequences within the sample encode an identical CDR3. This rearrangement joins TRBV9 to TRBJ2-3, with a tentative D call TRBD1 (6 bases). This CDR3 spans 14 amino acids. The V gene lost 0 bases and the J gene lost 4 bases, with 9 bases spanning the gap. Germline-derived CDR1 and CDR2 are SGDLS and YYNGEE. CDR3 coding DNA: TGTGCCAGCAGCGTAGGTGGGGGCTCAGATACGCAGTATTTT. Its translation is CASSVGGGSDTQYF.

A note on this clone: Other DNA sequences within the sample encode an identical CDR3. The rearrangement joins TRBV29-1 to TRBJ2-6; no definite D call. Germline V lookup: CDR1 SQVTM, CDR2 ANQGSEA. The CDR3 length is 13 residues. V was clipped by 4 bases and J by 1 base, with 5 bases between them. The CDR3 coding sequence is TGCAGCGTTGCGCGATCTGGGGCCAACGTCCTGACTTTC. Protein sequence: CSVARSGANVLTF.